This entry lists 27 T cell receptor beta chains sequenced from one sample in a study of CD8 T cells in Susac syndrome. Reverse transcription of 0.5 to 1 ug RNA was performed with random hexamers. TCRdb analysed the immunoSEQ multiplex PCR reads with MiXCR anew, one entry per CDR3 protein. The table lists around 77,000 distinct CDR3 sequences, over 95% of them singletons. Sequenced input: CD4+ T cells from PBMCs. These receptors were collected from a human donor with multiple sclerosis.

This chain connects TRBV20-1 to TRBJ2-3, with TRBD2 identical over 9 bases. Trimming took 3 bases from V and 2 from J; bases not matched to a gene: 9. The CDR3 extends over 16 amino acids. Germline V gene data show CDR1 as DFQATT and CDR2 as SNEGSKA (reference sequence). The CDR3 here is CSASIRRGGDTDTQYF. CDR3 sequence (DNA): TGCAGTGCTAGTATTCGGCGGGGGGGAGACACAGATACGCAGTATTTT.

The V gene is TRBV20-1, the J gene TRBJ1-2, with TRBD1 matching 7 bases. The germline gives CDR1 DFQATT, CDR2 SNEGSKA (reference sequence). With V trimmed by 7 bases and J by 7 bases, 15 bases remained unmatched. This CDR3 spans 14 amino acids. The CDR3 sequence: CSVQSTGYSRGYTF. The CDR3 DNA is TGCAGTGTTCAATCGACAGGGTATAGCCGTGGCTACACCTTC.

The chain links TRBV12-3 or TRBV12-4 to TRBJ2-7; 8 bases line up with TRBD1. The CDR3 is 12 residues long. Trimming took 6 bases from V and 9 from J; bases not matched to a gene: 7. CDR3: CASSNPGGGQYF. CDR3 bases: TGTGCCAGCAGCAACCCAGGGGGCGGGCAGTACTTC.

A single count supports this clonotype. CDR3 sequence: CASSTRTLGYTF. The CDR3 nucleotides are TGTGCCAGCAGTACGCGGACTCTCGGCTACACCTTC. The V gene is TRBV6-5, the J gene TRBJ1-2; D unclear. Trimming took off 5 bases at V and 8 bases at J, with 12 bases between the two ends. The V gene's germline CDR1 is MNHEY and CDR2 SVGAGI. The CDR3 totals 12 residues.

CDR3 coding DNA: TGTGCCAGCAGGACCCAGGGGGACTATAATGAAAAACTGTTTTTT. It is translated as CASRTQGDYNEKLFF. The chain combines TRBV7-2 with TRBJ1-4; 7 bases map to TRBD1. This CDR3 is built from 15 residues. Germline CDR1 and CDR2: SGHTA and FQGNSA. The J segment lost 4 bases and the V segment lost 6 bases, leaving 8 bases of the junction unmatched.

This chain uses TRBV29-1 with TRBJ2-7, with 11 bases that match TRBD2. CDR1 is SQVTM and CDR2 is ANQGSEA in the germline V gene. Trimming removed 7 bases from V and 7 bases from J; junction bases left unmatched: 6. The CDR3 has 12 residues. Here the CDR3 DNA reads TGCAGCGGGGGGACTAGCGGCGGAGAGCAGTACTTC. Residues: CSGGTSGGEQYF.

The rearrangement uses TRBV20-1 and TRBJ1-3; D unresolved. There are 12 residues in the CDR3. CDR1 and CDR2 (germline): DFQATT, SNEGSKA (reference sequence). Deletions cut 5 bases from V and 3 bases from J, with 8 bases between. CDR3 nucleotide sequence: TGCAGTGCTCCATCAGATGGAAACACCATATATTTT. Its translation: CSAPSDGNTIYF.

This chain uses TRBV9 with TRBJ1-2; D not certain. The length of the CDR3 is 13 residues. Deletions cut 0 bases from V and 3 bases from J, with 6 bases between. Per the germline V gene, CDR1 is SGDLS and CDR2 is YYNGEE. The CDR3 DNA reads TGTGCCAGCAGCGTAGGAGACTACTATGGCTACACCTTC. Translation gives CASSVGDYYGYTF. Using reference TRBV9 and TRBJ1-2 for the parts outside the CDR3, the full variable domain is DSGVTQTPKHLITATGQRVTLRCSPRSGDLSVYWYQQSLDQGLQFLIQYYNGEERAKGNILERFSAQQFPDLHSELNLSSLELGDSALYFCASSVGDYYGYTFGSGTRLTVV.

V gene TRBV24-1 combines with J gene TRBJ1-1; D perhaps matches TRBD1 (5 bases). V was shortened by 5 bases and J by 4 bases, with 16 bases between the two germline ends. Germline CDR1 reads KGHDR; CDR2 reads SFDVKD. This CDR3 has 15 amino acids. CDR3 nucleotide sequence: TGTGCCACCAGTGGTGGTGGGGCGACGGGCACTGAAGCTTTCTTT. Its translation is CATSGGGATGTEAFF.

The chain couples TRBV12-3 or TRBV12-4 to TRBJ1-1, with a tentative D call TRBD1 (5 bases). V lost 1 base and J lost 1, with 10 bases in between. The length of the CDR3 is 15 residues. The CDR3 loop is CASSLGGRANTEAFF. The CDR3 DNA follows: TGTGCCAGCAGTTTAGGGGGACGGGCGAACACTGAAGCTTTCTTT.

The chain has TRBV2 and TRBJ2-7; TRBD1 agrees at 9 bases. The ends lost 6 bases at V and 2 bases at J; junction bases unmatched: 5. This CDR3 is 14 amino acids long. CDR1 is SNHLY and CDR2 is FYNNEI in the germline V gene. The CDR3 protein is CASSGQGQTYEQYF. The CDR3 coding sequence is TGTGCCAGCAGCGGACAGGGGCAAACCTACGAGCAGTACTTC.

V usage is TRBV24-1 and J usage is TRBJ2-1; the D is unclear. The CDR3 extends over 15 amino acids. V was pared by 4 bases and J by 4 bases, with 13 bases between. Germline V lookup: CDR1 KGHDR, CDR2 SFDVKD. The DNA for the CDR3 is TGTGCCACCAGTGACGGCCAGGTTGGTTACAATGAGCAGTTCTTC. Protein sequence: CATSDGQVGYNEQFF.

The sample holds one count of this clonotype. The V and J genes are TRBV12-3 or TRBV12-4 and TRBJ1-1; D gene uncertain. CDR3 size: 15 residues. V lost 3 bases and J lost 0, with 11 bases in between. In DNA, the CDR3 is TGTGCCAGCAGTTTCCCCGTTCAGATGAACACTGAAGCTTTCTTT. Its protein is CASSFPVQMNTEAFF.

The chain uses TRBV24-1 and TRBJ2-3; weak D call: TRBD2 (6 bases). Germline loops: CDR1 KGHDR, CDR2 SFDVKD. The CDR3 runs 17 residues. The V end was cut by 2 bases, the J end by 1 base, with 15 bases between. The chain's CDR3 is CATSDSIPGLRTDTQYF. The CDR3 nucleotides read TGTGCCACCAGTGATTCAATCCCGGGACTCCGCACAGATACGCAGTATTTT.

CDR3 amino acids: CASSPQPRSRGRETQYF. CDR3 sequence (DNA): TGTGCCAGCAGCCCACAACCACGGAGCAGGGGGCGGGAGACCCAGTACTTC. The rearrangement joins TRBV7-6 to TRBJ2-5; 8 bases match TRBD1. Germline CDR1 is SGHVS and CDR2 is FNYEAQ. The junction had 16 bases not matched to a gene; V was cut back by 5 bases and J by 5 bases. The CDR3 covers 17 residues.

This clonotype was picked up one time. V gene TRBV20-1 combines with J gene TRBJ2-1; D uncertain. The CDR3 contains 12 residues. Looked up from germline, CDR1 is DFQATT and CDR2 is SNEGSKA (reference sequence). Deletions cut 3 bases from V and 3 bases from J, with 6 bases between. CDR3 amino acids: CSARPGYNEQFF. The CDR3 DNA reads TGCAGTGCTAGGCCTGGCTACAATGAGCAGTTCTTC.

CDR3 sequence reads: CASSGGLAGSYEQYF. The CDR3 DNA is TGTGCCAGCAGTGGAGGCCTAGCGGGCTCCTACGAGCAGTACTTC. V gene TRBV2 combines with J gene TRBJ2-7; TRBD2 matches at 8 bases. CDR1 is SNHLY, CDR2 FYNNEI, per germline. V lost 4 bases and J lost 0; bases outside the gene matches: 5. CDR3 length equals 15 residues.

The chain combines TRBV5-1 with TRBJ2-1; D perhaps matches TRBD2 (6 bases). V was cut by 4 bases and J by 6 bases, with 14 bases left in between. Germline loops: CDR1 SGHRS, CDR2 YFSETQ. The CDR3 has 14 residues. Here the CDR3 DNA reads TGCGCCAGCAGCAGAACTCTAGCGTCCAATGAGCAGTTCTTC. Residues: CASSRTLASNEQFF.

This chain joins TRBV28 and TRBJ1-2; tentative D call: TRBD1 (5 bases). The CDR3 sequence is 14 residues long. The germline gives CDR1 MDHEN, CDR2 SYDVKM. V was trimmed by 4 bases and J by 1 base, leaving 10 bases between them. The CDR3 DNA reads TGTGCCAGCAGTTACCCCGGGGGTAACTATGGCTACACCTTC. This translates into CASSYPGGNYGYTF.

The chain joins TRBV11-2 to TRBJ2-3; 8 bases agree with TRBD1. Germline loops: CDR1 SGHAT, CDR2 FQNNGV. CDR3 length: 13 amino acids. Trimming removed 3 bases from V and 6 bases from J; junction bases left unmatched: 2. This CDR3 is CASSFNRGDTQYF. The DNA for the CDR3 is TGTGCCAGCAGCTTCAACAGGGGGGATACGCAGTATTTT.

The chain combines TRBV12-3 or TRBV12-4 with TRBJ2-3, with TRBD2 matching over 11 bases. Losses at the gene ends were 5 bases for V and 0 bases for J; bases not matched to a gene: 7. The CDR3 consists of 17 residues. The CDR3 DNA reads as TGTGCCAGCAGTCCTCCTAGCGGGGGGCCCAGCACAGATACGCAGTATTTT. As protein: CASSPPSGGPSTDTQYF.

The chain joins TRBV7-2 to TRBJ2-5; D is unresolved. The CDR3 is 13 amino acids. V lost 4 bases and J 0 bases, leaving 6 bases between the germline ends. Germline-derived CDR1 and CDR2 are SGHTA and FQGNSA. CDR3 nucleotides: TGTGCCAGCAGCTCCGGACACCAAGAGACCCAGTACTTC. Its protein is CASSSGHQETQYF.

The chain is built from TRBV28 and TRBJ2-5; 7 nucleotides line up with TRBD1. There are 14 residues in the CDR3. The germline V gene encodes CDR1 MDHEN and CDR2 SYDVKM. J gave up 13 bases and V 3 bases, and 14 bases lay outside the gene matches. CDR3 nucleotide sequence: TGTGCCAGCAGTTTGGGCCCCCTACAGGGGCGATGGTACTTC. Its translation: CASSLGPLQGRWYF.

The CDR3 loop reads CSVARGDTQYF. As DNA, the CDR3 is TGCAGCGTTGCGCGGGGAGATACGCAGTATTTT. The chain combines TRBV29-1 with TRBJ2-3, with D possibly matching TRBD2 (6 bases). Between the trimmed V and J ends, which lost 4 bases and 5 bases, there was a span of 7 bases. The CDR3 contains 11 residues. Germline V gene data show CDR1 as SQVTM and CDR2 as ANQGSEA.

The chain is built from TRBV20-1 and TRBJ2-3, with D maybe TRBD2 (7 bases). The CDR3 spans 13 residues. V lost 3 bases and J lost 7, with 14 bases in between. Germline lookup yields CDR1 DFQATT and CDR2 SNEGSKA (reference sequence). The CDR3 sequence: CSARGGGSNTQYF. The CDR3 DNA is TGCAGTGCTAGGGGAGGGGGGTCAAATACGCAGTATTTT.

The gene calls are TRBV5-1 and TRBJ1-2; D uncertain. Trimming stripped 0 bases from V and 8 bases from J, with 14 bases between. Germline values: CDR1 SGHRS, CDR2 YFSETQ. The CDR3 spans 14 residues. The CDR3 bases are TGCGCCAGCAGCTTGGGCCACCTCTCCCCGGGCTACACCTTC. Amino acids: CASSLGHLSPGYTF.

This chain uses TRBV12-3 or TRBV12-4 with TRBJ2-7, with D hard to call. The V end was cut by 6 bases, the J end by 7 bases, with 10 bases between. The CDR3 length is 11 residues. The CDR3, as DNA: TGTGCCAGCAGCATCCGTTGGGAGCAGTACTTC. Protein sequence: CASSIRWEQYF.